Below are 24 T cell receptor beta chains sequenced from a single sample in a study of T cell changes during pregnancy in multiple sclerosis. The method was immunoSEQ multiplex PCR; TCRdb's version includes in-frame clones alone and lacks a portion of them. The profile shows about 45,000 clones, roughly 90% of them singletons. Here the sequenced sample was peripheral blood, taken in the first trimester of pregnancy. The receptor source for this set is a female donor with multiple sclerosis, enrolled in a pregnancy study.

The gene calls are TRBV11-1 and TRBJ1-2, with 9 bases that match TRBD1. CDR1 and CDR2 from the germline V gene are SGHAT and FQDESV (reference sequence). CDR3 length: 16 residues. The J segment lost 7 bases and the V segment lost 4 bases, leaving 13 bases of the junction unmatched. In DNA, the CDR3 is TGTGCCAGCAGCTCGTTGGGACAGGGCGGTTTCGGTGGCTACACCTTC. It translates to CASSSLGQGGFGGYTF. Using reference TRBV11-1 and TRBJ1-2 for the parts outside the CDR3, the full variable domain is EAEVAQSPRYKITEKSQAVAFWCDPISGHATLYWYRQILGQGPELLVQFQDESVVDDSQLPKDRFSAERLKGVDSTLKIQPAELGDSAMYLCASSSLGQGGFGGYTFGSGTRLTVV.

In nucleotides, the CDR3 is TGTGCCAGCAGTTTATCGACAGGGGGCGTCGGCTACACCTTC. This codes for CASSLSTGGVGYTF. This chain joins TRBV28 and TRBJ1-2; TRBD1 matches at 10 bases. V shed 1 base, J shed 8 bases, and the junction held 4 bases outside the gene matches. This CDR3 contains 14 residues. Germline CDR1 MDHEN, CDR2 SYDVKM.

The rearrangement links TRBV13 to TRBJ1-2; D is unclear. The germline gives CDR1 PRHDT, CDR2 FYEKMQ (reference sequence). The CDR3 loop spans 16 amino acids. Trimming cost V 0 bases and J 4 bases, with 15 bases left between them. In DNA form, the CDR3 reads TGTGCCAGCAGCTTAGGGGGGTCAAGCGGATCCTATGGCTACACCTTC. It specifies CASSLGGSSGSYGYTF. Looking up the rest from reference TRBV13 and TRBJ1-2 gives the full variable domain: AAGVIQSPRHLIKEKRETATLKCYPIPRHDTVYWYQQGPGQDPQFLISFYEKMQSDKGSIPDRFSAQQFSDYHSELNMSSLELGDSALYFCASSLGGSSGSYGYTFGSGTRLTVV.

This clone was seen only a few times. The chain links TRBV4-2 to TRBJ1-1; tentative D call: TRBD1 (5 bases). V lost 0 bases, J lost 3 bases, and 11 bases lay in between. Germline CDR1 reads LGHNA; CDR2 reads YNFKEQ. This CDR3 region has 15 residues. Here the CDR3 DNA reads TGTGCCAGCAGCCAAGATAGTCAGGGTGACACTGAAGCTTTCTTT. Protein sequence: CASSQDSQGDTEAFF.

The chain recombines TRBV11-3 with TRBJ2-3, with TRBD2 matching 15 bases. Germline trimming cut 1 base from V and 2 bases from J; bases unmatched to any gene: 1. Germline V gene data show CDR1 as SGHNT and CDR2 as YENEEA. This CDR3 has 17 amino acids. DNA of the CDR3: TGTGCCAGCAGCTTAGGGACTAGCGGGGGGGCCACAGATACGCAGTATTTT. This translates into CASSLGTSGGATDTQYF. Full variable domain (outside the CDR3, taken from reference TRBV11-3 and TRBJ2-3): EAGVVQSPRYKIIEKKQPVAFWCNPISGHNTLYWYLQNLGQGPELLIRYENEEAVDDSQLPKDRFSAERLKGVDSTLKIQPAELGDSAVYLCASSLGTSGGATDTQYFGPGTRLTVL.

The rearrangement uses TRBV5-4 and TRBJ2-1; a weak D match, TRBD2 (7 bases). With 7 bases removed from V and 9 bases from J, the gap between germline ends came to 14 bases. The CDR3 is 12 residues long. The germline CDR1 and CDR2 sequences are SGHNT and YYREEE (reference sequence). The CDR3 DNA reads as TGTGCCAGCGGAAGGGGGGGTCTTGAGCAGTTCTTC. As protein: CASGRGGLEQFF.

The chain joins TRBV30 to TRBJ2-4, with D possibly TRBD2 on 6 matching bases. CDR3 length: 14 residues. V was clipped by 4 bases and J by 9 bases, with 19 bases between them. Germline V lookup: CDR1 GTSNPN, CDR2 SVGIG (reference sequence). CDR3 sequence: CAWTPEEGWGIQYF. The CDR3 DNA reads as TGTGCCTGGACCCCGGAGGAGGGATGGGGCATTCAGTACTTC.

This chain joins TRBV4-1 and TRBJ2-3, with TRBD2 matching 10 bases. The CDR3 has 17 amino acids. The germline CDR1 and CDR2 sequences are MGHRA and YSYEKL. V gave up 1 base and J gave up 2 bases; unmatched junction bases: 6. CDR3 bases: TGCGCCAGCAGCCAAGTAAGCGGGGGGGATAACACAGATACGCAGTATTTT. Protein product: CASSQVSGGDNTDTQYF.

The CDR3 DNA sequence: TGTGCCAGCGCGGGAGGGAACACCGGGGAGCTGTTTTTT. Its translation is CASAGGNTGELFF. The chain uses TRBV6-6 and TRBJ2-2; 8 positions agree with TRBD2. Per the germline V gene, CDR1 is MNHNY and CDR2 is SVGAGI (reference sequence). The CDR3 sequence is 13 residues long. V gave up 8 bases and J gave up 1 base; unmatched junction bases: 0.

The V call is TRBV7-2, the J call TRBJ1-5; 7 bases are shared with TRBD1. CDR3 length equals 17 residues. In germline, CDR1 is SGHTA, CDR2 FQGNSA. V gave up 2 bases and J gave up 0 bases; unmatched junction bases: 7. CDR3 amino acids: CASSLRTGPYSNQPQHF. For the CDR3, the DNA is TGTGCCAGCAGCTTAAGGACAGGACCATATAGCAATCAGCCCCAGCATTTT.

V is TRBV5-6 and J is TRBJ2-1, with D tentatively TRBD1 (6 bases). There are 15 residues in the CDR3. Germline lookup yields CDR1 SGHDT and CDR2 YYEEEE. V shed 4 bases and J shed 6 bases, with 17 bases lying between them. The CDR3 spells CASSPGQRWSNEQFF. In DNA form, the CDR3 reads TGTGCCAGCAGCCCTGGACAGAGATGGTCCAATGAGCAGTTCTTC.

The chain couples TRBV6-5 to TRBJ1-6, with D possibly TRBD1 on 5 matching bases. Germline V gene sequence: CDR1 MNHEY, CDR2 SVGAGI. V was cut by 1 base and J by 7 bases, with 11 bases left in between. The CDR3 has 15 residues. The chain's CDR3 is CASSYWGRANSPLHF. CDR3 DNA: TGTGCCAGCAGTTACTGGGGCAGGGCAAATTCACCCCTCCACTTT.

The chain employs TRBV16 and TRBJ1-6; 7 nucleotides line up with TRBD1. From germline, CDR1 is KGHSY and CDR2 FQNENV. There are 15 residues in the CDR3. The V gene end was trimmed by 4 bases and the J gene end by 5 bases; junction bases not matched to a gene: 5. In nucleotides, the CDR3 is TGTGCCAGCAGCCCCCGGGACAGCAATAATTCACCCCTCCACTTT. Protein: CASSPRDSNNSPLHF.

The V gene is TRBV19, the J gene TRBJ2-1; possible D gene TRBD1, 6 bases. The CDR3 is 14 residues long. The V gene lost 7 bases and the J gene lost 9 bases, with 19 bases spanning the gap. The germline V gene has CDR1 LNHDA and CDR2 SQIVND (reference sequence). CDR3 sequence: CASTEFGTSSEQFF. For the CDR3, the DNA is TGTGCCAGTACCGAGTTCGGGACATCGTCTGAGCAGTTCTTC.

This chain uses TRBV18 with TRBJ1-1; weak D call: TRBD1 (5 bases). V was clipped by 0 bases and J by 0 bases, with 14 bases between them. The CDR3 consists of 17 residues. Looked up from germline, CDR1 is KGHSH and CDR2 is LQKENI. The CDR3: CASSPPGRGGMNTEAFF. CDR3 DNA: TGTGCCAGCTCACCACCGGGAAGGGGAGGAATGAACACTGAAGCTTTCTTT. The whole variable domain, filled in from reference TRBV18 and TRBJ1-1, reads NAGVMQNPRHLVRRRGQEARLRCSPMKGHSHVYWYRQLPEEGLKFMVYLQKENIIDESGMPKERFSAEFPKEGPSILRIQQVVRGDSAAYFCASSPPGRGGMNTEAFFGQGTRLTVV.

The CDR3 DNA follows: TGTGCCAGCAGTGACCTACGGACAGGGAGCGGCTACACCTTC. This sequence encodes CASSDLRTGSGYTF. The chain employs TRBV2 and TRBJ1-2, with TRBD1 matching 8 bases. Germline V lookup: CDR1 SNHLY, CDR2 FYNNEI. The CDR3 is 14 amino acids. V shed 3 bases and J 8 bases; nucleotides not matched to a gene: 8. Together with reference TRBV2 and TRBJ1-2, the CDR3 gives the full variable domain: EPEVTQTPSHQVTQMGQEVILRCVPISNHLYFYWYRQILGQKVEFLVSFYNNEISEKSEIFDDQFSVERPDGSNFTLKIRSTKLEDSAMYFCASSDLRTGSGYTFGSGTRLTVV.

CDR3 loop: CASRGQASHEQYF. The CDR3 DNA is TGTGCCAGTAGGGGACAGGCGTCCCACGAGCAGTACTTC. The V call is TRBV19, the J call TRBJ2-7; 8 bases line up with TRBD1. This CDR3 contains 13 residues. Losses at the gene ends were 6 bases for V and 5 bases for J; bases not matched to a gene: 6. CDR1 is LNHDA and CDR2 is SQIVND in the germline V gene (reference sequence).

The rearrangement links TRBV2 to TRBJ1-4, with no clear D. The V and J ends lost 8 bases and 7 bases respectively, with 17 bases between them. The CDR3 runs to 14 residues. Germline V gene lookup returns CDR1 SNHLY and CDR2 FYNNEI. The chain's CDR3 is CASRGGWKFEKLFF. CDR3 bases: TGTGCCAGCCGAGGAGGGTGGAAATTTGAAAAACTGTTTTTT.

The chain joins TRBV19 to TRBJ2-3, with 15 bases aligning to TRBD2. The CDR3 covers 19 residues. The J segment lost 1 base and the V segment lost 4 bases, leaving 9 bases of the junction unmatched. Germline assignment: CDR1 LNHDA and CDR2 SQIVND (reference sequence). The CDR3 DNA reads TGTGCCAGTAGTAAGGGACTAGCGGGGGGATTGGCTGGCACAGATACGCAGTATTTT. Translation gives CASSKGLAGGLAGTDTQYF.

The chain employs TRBV7-2 and TRBJ1-6, with 7 nucleotides matching TRBD1. V was pared by 5 bases and J by 2 bases, with 6 bases of the junction left unmatched. This CDR3 has 16 amino acids. In germline, CDR1 is SGHTA, CDR2 FQGNSA. CDR3: CASSPSGTAYNSPLHF. The CDR3 DNA follows: TGTGCCAGCAGCCCGTCTGGGACAGCCTATAATTCACCCCTCCACTTT.

The chain carries TRBV27 and TRBJ1-2; TRBD1 agrees at 7 bases. CDR3 size: 14 residues. CDR1 MNHEY and CDR2 SMNVEV come from the germline V gene (reference sequence). V gave up 7 bases and J gave up 7 bases; unmatched junction bases: 12. This chain's CDR3 is CASTASRQGGGYTF. CDR3 DNA: TGTGCCAGCACCGCTTCCCGACAGGGCGGTGGCTACACCTTC.

The CDR3 region has the DNA TGCGCCAGCAGCTTGGAACTAGCGGGGGGTAATGAGCAGTTCTTC. Translating it yields CASSLELAGGNEQFF. This chain connects TRBV5-1 to TRBJ2-1, with TRBD2 matching 12 bases. V shed 0 bases and J 7 bases; nucleotides not matched to a gene: 2. The germline CDR1 and CDR2 sequences are SGHRS and YFSETQ. The CDR3 is 15 residues long.

The chain joins TRBV5-1 to TRBJ1-1, with TRBD1 identical over 10 bases. V shed 3 bases and J 2 bases; nucleotides not matched to a gene: 4. This CDR3 has 15 amino acids. In germline, CDR1 is SGHRS, CDR2 YFSETQ. CDR3 nucleotide sequence: TGCGCCAGCAGCTCTAGGGACAGGGGCAACACTGAAGCTTTCTTT. Its protein product is CASSSRDRGNTEAFF. The variable domain in full, completed from reference TRBV5-1 and TRBJ1-1, reads KAGVTQTPRYLIKTRGQQVTLSCSPISGHRSVSWYQQTPGQGLQFLFEYFSETQRNKGNFPGRFSGRQFSNSRSEMNVSTLELGDSALYLCASSSRDRGNTEAFFGQGTRLTVV.

This chain joins TRBV29-1 and TRBJ1-4; the match to TRBD1 covers 9 bases. The CDR3 runs 15 residues. Trimming removed 3 bases from V and 2 bases from J; junction bases left unmatched: 4. CDR1 and CDR2 (germline): SQVTM, ANQGSEA. DNA of the CDR3: TGCAGCGTTGAGGACAGGGGAGCTACTAATGAAAAACTGTTTTTT. It specifies CSVEDRGATNEKLFF.